This entry lists 23 T cell receptor beta chains sequenced from one sample in a study of blood T cells in healthy people across ages. Sample-barcoded 5' priming and a J-beta primer mix drove a second PCR of roughly 6 to 12 cycles. TCRdb reprocessed the 5' RACE reads with MiXCR, giving one entry per CDR3 protein. The table shows more than 450,000 distinct CDR3 sequences, with about a quarter occurring only once. This same sample was also part of a study on T cells of mothers and their children.

The sequenced material came from blood. The receptors derive from a boy aged 2 to 9 in good health.

The V call is TRBV4-2, the J call TRBJ1-5; 7 nucleotides match TRBD1. The CDR3 has 15 amino acids. In germline, CDR1 is LGHNA, CDR2 YNFKEQ. J was trimmed by 2 bases and V by 0 bases; bases with no gene match: 1. The DNA for the CDR3 is TGTGCCAGCAGCCAAGAAGGGGGCGGCAATCAGCCCCAGCATTTT. It codes for CASSQEGGGNQPQHF.

This rearrangement joins TRBV20-1 to TRBJ2-5; D is possibly TRBD2 (6 bases). Germline V gene lookup returns CDR1 DFQATT and CDR2 SNEGSKA (reference sequence). The CDR3 runs 16 residues. The V end was cut by 0 bases, the J end by 2 bases, with 16 bases between. CDR3: CSARDQRREVQETQYF. The CDR3 DNA follows: TGCAGTGCTAGAGATCAGAGGCGGGAAGTTCAAGAGACCCAGTACTTC.

About this clonotype itself: One end of the junction fails to match germline, which may point to a read error. The chain employs TRBV5-1 and TRBJ2-5; possibly TRBD1 for D (5 bases). The CDR3 totals 14 residues. CDR1 and CDR2 from the germline V gene are SGHRS and YFSETQ. The CDR3 coding sequence is TGCGCCAGCAGCTTCAGGGATCTCCAAGAGACCCAGCACTTC. It is translated as CASSFRDLQETQHF.

The rearrangement uses TRBV10-3 and TRBJ2-5; D call uncertain. CDR3 size: 15 residues. Germline CDR1 is ENHRY and CDR2 is SYGVKD. The V end lost 6 bases, the J end lost 4 bases, and 18 bases lay between the germline ends. CDR3 in amino acids: CAISMGLHGRETQYF. CDR3 DNA sequence: TGTGCCATCAGCATGGGTCTCCATGGGCGAGAGACCCAGTACTTC.

This clonotype was detected a few times. The V gene is TRBV5-1, the J gene TRBJ1-1; tentative D call: TRBD1 (5 bases). The germline V gene encodes CDR1 SGHRS and CDR2 YFSETQ. V lost 7 bases to trimming and J lost 8 bases, with 21 bases between them. The CDR3 has 14 residues. CDR3 in amino acids: CASGFGREGEEAFF. In nucleotides, the CDR3 is TGCGCCAGCGGATTCGGCAGGGAAGGGGAGGAAGCTTTCTTT.

This clonotype occurred a few times. The CDR3 bases are TGTGCCAGCAGCTTAGCCCATCCAAGCTCCTACAATGAGCAGTTCTTC. Amino acid sequence: CASSLAHPSSYNEQFF. V is TRBV7-2 and J is TRBJ2-1; D gene uncertain. This CDR3 has 16 residues. CDR1 and CDR2 from the germline V gene are SGHTA and FQGNSA. V was clipped by 0 bases and J by 0 bases, with 9 bases between them.

At least ten counts were recorded for this clonotype. The rearrangement links TRBV10-3 to TRBJ2-7; D may correspond to TRBD1 or TRBD2 (6 bases each). In germline, CDR1 is ENHRY, CDR2 SYGVKD. This CDR3 region has 12 residues. Trimming left V 10 bases short and J 4 bases short, with 14 bases between. For the CDR3, the DNA is TGTGCCACCCGACTAGGGGGATACGAGCAGTACTTC. It specifies CATRLGGYEQYF.

This clonotype has a handful of counts. The V gene is TRBV3-1, the J gene TRBJ2-2; D might be TRBD2 (5 bases). Per the germline V gene, CDR1 is LGHDT and CDR2 is YNNKEL (reference sequence). The length of the CDR3 is 14 residues. V lost 6 bases, J lost 4 bases, and 12 bases lay in between. The chain's CDR3 is CASRLGSGTGELFF. For the CDR3, the DNA is TGTGCCAGCAGGCTAGGAAGCGGCACCGGGGAGCTGTTTTTT. The whole variable domain, remainder taken from reference TRBV3-1 and TRBJ2-2, is DTAVSQTPKYLVTQMGNDKSIKCEQNLGHDTMYWYKQDSKKFLKIMFSYNNKELIINETVPNRFSPKSPDKAHLNLHINSLELGDSAVYFCASRLGSGTGELFFGEGSRLTVL.

This clonotype was counted only a few times. The chain combines TRBV30 with TRBJ2-6; D remains unclear. V lost 8 bases, J lost 5 bases, and 7 bases lay in between. The CDR3 extends over 11 amino acids. The germline CDR1 and CDR2 sequences are GTSNPN and SVGIG (reference sequence). The CDR3 DNA reads as TGTGCCCATCCTAGGGCCAACGTCCTGACTTTC. It is translated as CAHPRANVLTF.

CDR3 residues: CASSKSEGPGKAPYEQYF. As DNA, the CDR3 is TGTGCCAGCAGCAAAAGTGAGGGACCGGGCAAAGCCCCCTACGAGCAGTACTTC. This chain uses TRBV21-1 with TRBJ2-7; the DNA was not compared with TRBD1, the D call given in the table. TRBV21-1 is described as a pseudogene. The CDR3 consists of 18 residues.

The chain joins TRBV7-3 to TRBJ2-1; D ambiguous. V lost 4 bases, J lost 1 base, and 17 bases lay in between. The CDR3 spans 17 residues. Germline values: CDR1 SGHTA, CDR2 FQGTGA. CDR3 coding DNA: TGTGCCAGCAGCTCAACCCCTTTCCCCCCATCCTACAATGAGCAGTTCTTC. It codes for CASSSTPFPPSYNEQFF.

This clonotype has just a few counts. This chain links TRBV5-8 with TRBJ2-6; unclear D gene. Looked up from germline, CDR1 is SGHTS and CDR2 is YDEGEE. The CDR3 is made up of 16 amino acids. Trimming stripped 4 bases from V and 2 bases from J, with 13 bases between. The CDR3 protein is CASSKPPGTGANVLTF. The CDR3 bases are TGTGCCAGCAGCAAACCCCCAGGAACTGGGGCCAACGTCCTGACTTTC.

A few counts support this clonotype. The chain is built from TRBV12-3 or TRBV12-4 and TRBJ2-2; TRBD1 matches 7 bases. This CDR3 has 16 residues. V trimming: 1 base; J trimming: 1 base; junction bases outside the gene matches: 3. CDR3 amino acids: CASSLVPGGNTGELFF. For the CDR3, the DNA is TGTGCCAGCAGTTTAGTCCCAGGGGGGAACACCGGGGAGCTGTTTTTT.

This clonotype was found a few times. The chain employs TRBV6-1 and TRBJ1-2, with 7 bases that match TRBD1. This CDR3 region has 18 residues. Germline loops: CDR1 MNHNS, CDR2 SASEGT. After removal of 9 bases from V and 8 bases from J, the junction contained 27 bases not matched to a gene. The CDR3 here is CASWGFDGKYEGGWGYTF. The DNA for the CDR3 is TGTGCCAGTTGGGGGTTTGACGGAAAGTATGAAGGGGGCTGGGGCTACACCTTC.

This clonotype was recorded a few times. J is TRBJ1-1 and V is TRBV19; D is ambiguous. CDR1 is LNHDA, CDR2 SQIVND, per germline (reference sequence). The V gene lost 4 bases and the J gene lost 5 bases, with 14 bases spanning the gap. This CDR3 spans 14 amino acids. The CDR3 nucleotides are TGTGCCAGTAGTAAAGGACGGTCTAGGACTGAAGCTTTCTTT. This codes for CASSKGRSRTEAFF.

V gene TRBV12-3 or TRBV12-4 combines with J gene TRBJ2-1, with D possibly being TRBD2 (6 bases). CDR3 length: 15 amino acids. Trimming cost V 3 bases and J 1 base, with 10 bases left between them. For the CDR3, the DNA is TGTGCCAGCAGTTTTTTCGGGACTTCCTACAATGAGCAGTTCTTC. Its translation: CASSFFGTSYNEQFF.

The rearrangement links TRBV29-1 to TRBJ1-2; D remains unclear. CDR1 and CDR2 from the germline V gene are SQVTM and ANQGSEA. This CDR3 contains 11 residues. V gave up 1 base and J gave up 10 bases, with 10 bases separating them. The CDR3 is CSVEVNRVYTF. In DNA form, the CDR3 reads TGCAGCGTTGAAGTAAATAGAGTCTACACCTTC.

This chain uses TRBV29-1 with TRBJ2-2; D is possibly TRBD1 (5 bases). This CDR3 has 14 residues. Trimming took 6 bases from V and 4 from J, leaving 15 bases between them. CDR1 is SQVTM and CDR2 is ANQGSEA in the germline V gene. This CDR3 is CSVDDSPGTGELFF. DNA of the CDR3: TGCAGCGTGGACGACAGTCCGGGCACCGGGGAGCTGTTTTTT.

This clonotype was observed a few times. The chain links TRBV3-1 to TRBJ2-2; perhaps TRBD2 as D (5 bases). V lost 3 bases and J lost 6, with 11 bases in between. CDR1 is LGHDT, CDR2 YNNKEL, per germline (reference sequence). This CDR3 contains 14 residues. CDR3 nucleotide sequence: TGTGCCAGCAGCCATCTGGGAGAGGCCGGGGAGCTGTTTTTT. Translated: CASSHLGEAGELFF.

J is TRBJ1-1 and V is TRBV7-8; no reliable D call. CDR1 and CDR2 from the germline V gene are SGHVS and FQNEAQ. Trimming stripped 1 base from V and 6 bases from J, with 6 bases between. The CDR3 has 12 residues. Here the CDR3 DNA reads TGTGCCAGCAGCTTAGGGTGGGCTGAAGCTTTCTTT. Amino acid sequence: CASSLGWAEAFF.

The gene calls are TRBV21-1 and TRBJ2-4; the table names TRBD2, a call not compared with the DNA. TRBV21-1 is deemed a pseudogene. The CDR3 is made up of 20 amino acids. DNA for the CDR3: TGTGCCAGCAGTCGAGAAATTGAGCGGGGTAAAAATATAGCCAAAAACATTCAGTACTTC. Translation: CASSREIERGKNIAKNIQYF.

This chain uses TRBV6-5 with TRBJ1-5, with D possibly being TRBD1 (5 bases). Germline loops: CDR1 MNHEY, CDR2 SVGAGI. CDR3 length: 13 residues. V was shortened by 6 bases and J by 7 bases, with 13 bases between the two germline ends. CDR3 in amino acids: CASSTGNGQPQHF. The CDR3 DNA reads TGTGCCAGCAGCACAGGCAATGGGCAGCCCCAGCATTTT.

The V and J genes are TRBV12-3 or TRBV12-4 and TRBJ2-7; D is possibly TRBD2 (6 bases). The CDR3 loop spans 13 amino acids. Trimming removed 6 bases from V and 2 bases from J, with 11 bases in between. The CDR3 DNA reads TGTGCCAGCAGACGGGACTCGACCTACGAGCAGTACTTC. The encoded protein is CASRRDSTYEQYF.